This T cell receptor beta chain was identified during a study of blood T cell repertoires in COVID-19. Turning to the study itself: Spain, Italy and the United States supplied samples that represented acute and convalescent COVID-19. The analysed material was cDNA or gDNA that came from T cells, B-cell-depleted T cells, or PBMCs.

The CDR3 sequence is 13 residues long. V lost 7 bases and J lost 8; bases outside the gene matches: 10. The germline V gene encodes CDR1 MDHEN and CDR2 SYDVKM. The protocol was immunoSEQ multiplex PCR, while the TCRdb copy is restricted to in-frame clones and leaves out a portion. The data hold 160,000 or so clones, with 60% to 85% observed a single time. The V call is TRBV28, the J call TRBJ1-2, with 7 positions matching TRBD1. This clonotype was obtained from a woman between 55 and 75 years old with COVID-19, enrolled during active disease. The specimen was peripheral blood. The CDR3 here is CASTVTGVFGYTF. The CDR3 DNA is TGTGCCAGCACGGTAACAGGGGTATTCGGCTACACCTTC.